The 18 T cell receptor beta chains listed next were all sequenced from one sample in a study of blood T cell repertoires in COVID-19. Clones were read by immunoSEQ multiplex PCR, and TCRdb kept only the in-frame ones, dropping some. The data hold about 170,000 clones, with 70% to 90% observed a single time. Sequences were obtained from peripheral blood. The receptors were gathered from a man in his 60s who had recovered from COVID-19.

The chain recombines TRBV18 with TRBJ1-1, with D tentatively TRBD1 (6 bases). V was shortened by 7 bases and J by 5 bases, with 14 bases between the two germline ends. Germline V lookup: CDR1 KGHSH, CDR2 LQKENI. The CDR3 contains 13 residues. CDR3 DNA sequence: TGTGCCAGCTGGGGGGGCTCCCGGACTGAAGCTTTCTTT. It specifies CASWGGSRTEAFF. The full variable domain, its missing parts supplied by reference TRBV18 and TRBJ1-1, is NAGVMQNPRHLVRRRGQEARLRCSPMKGHSHVYWYRQLPEEGLKFMVYLQKENIIDESGMPKERFSAEFPKEGPSILRIQQVVRGDSAAYFCASWGGSRTEAFFGQGTRLTVV.

The chain combines TRBV3-1 (or the pseudogene TRBV3-2) with TRBJ2-7; D might be TRBD2 (6 bases). The CDR3 runs 14 residues. CDR1 is LGHDT, CDR2 YNNKEL, per germline (reference sequence). V was shortened by 2 bases and J by 0 bases, with 8 bases between the two germline ends. The CDR3 region has the DNA TGTGCCAGCAGCCAAAGTAGCGGCTCCTACGAGCAGTACTTC. Protein: CASSQSSGSYEQYF.

V is TRBV5-4 and J is TRBJ2-5; TRBD2 matches at 14 bases. With V trimmed by 4 bases and J by 4 bases, 6 bases remained unmatched. This CDR3 is 16 amino acids long. The germline CDR1 and CDR2 sequences are SGHNT and YYREEE (reference sequence). The CDR3 loop reads CASSQTSGGAVETQYF. The CDR3 DNA reads TGTGCCAGCAGCCAGACTAGCGGGGGGGCCGTAGAGACCCAGTACTTC.

A single count supports this clone. This sequence joins TRBV7-2 and TRBJ1-1; no definite D call. The CDR3 length is 13 residues. Germline V gene lookup returns CDR1 SGHTA and CDR2 FQGNSA. Trimming stripped 1 base from V and 8 bases from J, with 11 bases between. CDR3 DNA: TGTGCCAGCAGCTTAGTGAGGGATAGGGAAGCTTTCTTT. It specifies CASSLVRDREAFF.

The chain uses TRBV5-6 and TRBJ2-2, with D unresolved. The V gene's germline CDR1 is SGHDT and CDR2 YYEEEE. The CDR3 totals 14 residues. V shed 5 bases and J shed 5 bases, with 13 bases lying between them. The CDR3 nucleotides read TGTGCCAGCAGTGTCCGGGTCGGTACCGGGGAGCTGTTTTTT. It translates to CASSVRVGTGELFF.

The chain joins TRBV11-2 to TRBJ2-5; TRBD2 matches 16 bases. V dropped 2 bases and J dropped 7; count of bases not matched to a gene: 7. CDR3 size: 17 residues. Per the germline V gene, CDR1 is SGHAT and CDR2 is FQNNGV. CDR3 DNA: TGTGCCAGCAGCTTACCGGGACTAGCGGGGGGGCGTGGGACCCAGTACTTC. Protein sequence: CASSLPGLAGGRGTQYF.

This clone was observed at least ten times. The rearrangement links TRBV3-1 (or the pseudogene TRBV3-2) to TRBJ1-6, with D maybe TRBD1 (5 bases). The CDR3 is 13 residues long. V lost 8 bases and J lost 7, with 12 bases in between. Germline lookup yields CDR1 LGHDT and CDR2 YNNKEL (reference sequence). The CDR3 loop reads CASCRESNSPLHF. CDR3 nucleotide sequence: TGTGCCAGCTGCAGGGAATCGAATTCACCCCTCCACTTT.

The chain links TRBV23-1 to TRBJ1-4, with D maybe TRBD1 (5 bases). TRBV23-1 is an ORF, and what it does is uncertain. The CDR3 covers 14 residues. Between the trimmed V and J ends, which lost 3 bases and 4 bases, there was a span of 9 bases. CDR3 in amino acids: CASSHPDSNEKLFF. DNA of the CDR3: TGCGCCAGCAGTCACCCCGACAGTAATGAAAAACTGTTTTTT.

The sample holds a few counts of this clone. The chain employs TRBV19 and TRBJ1-1; D is undetermined. Trimming removed 5 bases from V and 6 bases from J, with 10 bases in between. Germline CDR1 and CDR2: LNHDA and SQIVND (reference sequence). The CDR3 length is 12 residues. As DNA, the CDR3 is TGTGCCAGTAGTTTCCGGGGAGCTGAAGCTTTCTTT. Translating it yields CASSFRGAEAFF.

J is TRBJ2-1 and V is TRBV7-3, with 8 bases that match TRBD1. The germline CDR1 and CDR2 sequences are SGHTA and FQGTGA. This CDR3 contains 13 residues. V shed 4 bases and J 9 bases; nucleotides not matched to a gene: 5. Here the CDR3 DNA reads TGTGCCAGCAGCTCCCAGGGGGCGGGTGAGCAGTTCTTC. Translated: CASSSQGAGEQFF.

V usage is TRBV19 and J usage is TRBJ1-2, with D unresolved. Trimming pared 8 bases from V and 7 bases from J, leaving 11 bases between. Germline V gene data show CDR1 as LNHDA and CDR2 as SQIVND (reference sequence). The CDR3 contains 11 residues. The CDR3 DNA is TGTGCCAGTTCGAGGGATATTGGCTACACCTTC. Translating it yields CASSRDIGYTF.

The J gene is TRBJ2-5, the V gene TRBV24-1; D remains ambiguous. Deletions cut 5 bases from V and 0 bases from J, with 6 bases between. CDR1 and CDR2 (germline): KGHDR, SFDVKD. This CDR3 spans 13 amino acids. The CDR3 nucleotides read TGTGCCACCAGTGTACGGTACCAAGAGACCCAGTACTTC. Its translation: CATSVRYQETQYF.

This clone was seen only once. The CDR3 is CACEGMYQGVVETQYF. The DNA for the CDR3 is TGTGCCTGCGAGGGGATGTACCAGGGGGTGGTCGAGACCCAGTACTTC. The chain has TRBV21-1 and TRBJ2-5; the table's D call TRBD1 went unverified against the DNA. TRBV21-1 is flagged as a pseudogene. CDR3 size: 16 residues.

This sequence joins TRBV30 and TRBJ1-1; 9 nucleotides line up with TRBD1. V was clipped by 5 bases and J by 4 bases; unmatched bases: 8. This CDR3 is built from 14 residues. Germline V lookup: CDR1 GTSNPN, CDR2 SVGIG (reference sequence). CDR3 loop: CAWVSGDRVTEAFF. CDR3 in DNA: TGTGCCTGGGTTAGTGGGGACAGGGTCACTGAAGCTTTCTTT.

This sequence joins TRBV7-9 and TRBJ1-1, with 9 nucleotides matching TRBD1. Germline loops: CDR1 SEHNR, CDR2 FQNEAQ (reference sequence). The V and J ends lost 0 bases and 3 bases, in that order; junction bases with no gene match: 2. CDR3 length: 15 residues. CDR3: CASSLAGQGYTEAFF. Here the CDR3 DNA reads TGTGCCAGCAGCTTAGCGGGACAGGGCTACACTGAAGCTTTCTTT.

The chain employs TRBV4-2 and TRBJ1-2, with D possibly being TRBD1 (6 bases). Germline loops: CDR1 LGHNA, CDR2 YNFKEQ. The CDR3 covers 17 residues. The V end lost 0 bases, the J end lost 0 bases, and 14 bases lay between the germline ends. The CDR3: CASSQDLDDRTNYGYTF. DNA of the CDR3: TGTGCCAGCAGCCAAGATTTGGACGACAGGACTAACTATGGCTACACCTTC.

This clone was observed once. The V call is TRBV19, the J call TRBJ2-5, with 8 bases lining up with TRBD1. The germline V gene encodes CDR1 LNHDA and CDR2 SQIVND (reference sequence). This CDR3 has 16 amino acids. V lost 7 bases, J lost 1 base, and 11 bases stayed unmatched. The CDR3 sequence: CASNEGTGGFQETQYF. As DNA, the CDR3 is TGTGCCAGTAACGAGGGCACAGGGGGATTCCAAGAGACCCAGTACTTC.

This clone was observed once. The CDR3 is CASSQLGGGSTDTQYF. The CDR3 DNA reads TGTGCCAGCAGCCAACTCGGGGGGGGAAGCACAGATACGCAGTATTTT. The chain is built from TRBV3-1 (or the pseudogene TRBV3-2) and TRBJ2-3, with 8 positions matching TRBD2. This CDR3 spans 16 amino acids. J lost 0 bases, V lost 2 bases, and 4 bases had no gene match. Germline lookup yields CDR1 LGHDT and CDR2 YNNKEL (reference sequence).